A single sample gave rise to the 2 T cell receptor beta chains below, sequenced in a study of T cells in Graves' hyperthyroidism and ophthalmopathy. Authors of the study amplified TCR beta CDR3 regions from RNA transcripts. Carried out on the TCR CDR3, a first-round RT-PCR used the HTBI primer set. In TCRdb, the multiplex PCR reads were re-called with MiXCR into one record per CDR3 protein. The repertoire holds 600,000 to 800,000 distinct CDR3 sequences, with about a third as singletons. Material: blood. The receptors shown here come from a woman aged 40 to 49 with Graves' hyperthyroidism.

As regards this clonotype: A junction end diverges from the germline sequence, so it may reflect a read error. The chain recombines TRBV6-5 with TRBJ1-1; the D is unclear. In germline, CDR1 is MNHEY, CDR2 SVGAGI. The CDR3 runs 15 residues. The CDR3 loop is CAISYGVTMNTEAFF. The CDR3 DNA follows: TGTGCCATCAGTTACGGTGTGACGATGAACACTGAAGCTTTCTTT.

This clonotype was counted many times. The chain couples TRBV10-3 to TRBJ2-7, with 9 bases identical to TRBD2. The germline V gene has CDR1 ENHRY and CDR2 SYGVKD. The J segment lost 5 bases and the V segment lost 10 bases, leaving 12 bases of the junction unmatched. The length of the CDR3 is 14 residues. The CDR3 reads CATNPGLAIHEQYF. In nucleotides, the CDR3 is TGTGCCACCAACCCGGGACTAGCTATTCACGAGCAGTACTTC.